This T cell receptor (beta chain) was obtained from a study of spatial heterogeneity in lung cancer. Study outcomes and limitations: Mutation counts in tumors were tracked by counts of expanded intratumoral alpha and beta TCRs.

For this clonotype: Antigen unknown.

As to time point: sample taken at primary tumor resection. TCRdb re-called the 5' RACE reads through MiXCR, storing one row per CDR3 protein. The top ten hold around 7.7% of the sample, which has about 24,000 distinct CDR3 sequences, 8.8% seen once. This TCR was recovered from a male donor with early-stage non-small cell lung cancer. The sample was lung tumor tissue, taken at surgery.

The CDR3 is CASGTLLGGYTF. The CDR3 DNA reads as TGTGCTAGTGGTACCTTGTTAGGTGGCTACACCTTC. This rearrangement joins TRBV12-5 to TRBJ1-2; unclear D gene. Deletions cut 5 bases from V and 7 bases from J, with 11 bases between. The CDR3 is 12 residues long. The germline gives CDR1 LGHNT, CDR2 FRNRAP.